The 27 T cell receptor beta chains presented below share a single source sample, sequenced in a study of T cells in women clearing cervical HPV infection. TCRdb's table, derived via immunoSEQ multiplex PCR, lists solely in-frame clones and lacks some. The sample is made up of 20,000 to 25,000 clones, and the top ten hold approximately 2.6% of it. Sample: blood buffy coat. The receptors stem from a woman between 18 and 70 years old with a cervical HPV16 infection that either progressed to CIN3+ or cleared (not recorded which).

To note about this clone: The sequence runs out 3 residues before the end of the CDR3; the remainder is reconstructed from the germline J gene. V gene TRBV12-5 combines with J gene TRBJ2-3; TRBD2 agrees at 9 bases. The CDR3 extends over 17 amino acids. Germline-derived CDR1 and CDR2 are LGHNT and FRNRAP. CDR3 in amino acids: CASGLGEGLAGKATQYF. The sequenced CDR3 bases are TGTGCTAGTGGTTTGGGCGAGGGACTAGCCGGGAAAGCCACG.

The covered CDR3 bases are TGTGCCAGCAGTGAGGAGCAGGGTTATAATTCACCG. This sequence encodes CASSEEQGYNSP. The full CDR3 reads CASSEEQGYNSPLFF. The chain combines TRBV2 with TRBJ2-2; TRBD1 is a possible D gene (5 bases). The read finishes 3 residues shy of the CDR3 end, and the germline J gene is used to complete it. The CDR3 covers 15 residues. Germline assignment: CDR1 SNHLY and CDR2 FYNNEI.

Concerning this clone: The read terminates 3 residues ahead of where the CDR3 ends, so the germline J gene completes it. The gene calls are TRBV28 and TRBJ2-2; the match to TRBD2 covers 13 bases. CDR3 length equals 14 residues. Germline V gene data show CDR1 as MDHEN and CDR2 as SYDVKM. Trimming removed 9 bases from V and 7 bases from J; junction bases left unmatched: 5. This CDR3 reads CASRLAGGSGELFF. CDR3 bases read: TGTGCCAGTCGACTAGCGGGAGGTAGCGGGGAG.

In regard to this clone: The missing CDR3 end, 3 residues past where the read stops, is filled in from the germline J gene. The chain links TRBV10-2 to TRBJ2-7; 10 bases align to TRBD2. Germline CDR1 WSHSY, CDR2 SAAADI. The CDR3 is 13 residues long. V shed 6 bases, J shed 5 bases, and the junction held 4 bases outside the gene matches. CDR3 bases read: TGCGCCAGCAGACTAGCGGGAAACCACGAG. Its protein product is CASRLAGNHE. The whole CDR3 region reads CASRLAGNHEQYF.

As regards this clone: From the germline J gene comes the end of the CDR3, since the read stops 3 residues before it. The chain joins TRBV29-1 to TRBJ2-1, with 9 bases aligning to TRBD1. V shed 0 bases and J 2 bases; nucleotides not matched to a gene: 5. This CDR3 contains 16 residues. Germline assignment: CDR1 SQVTM and CDR2 ANQGSEA. The CDR3 bases that were read are TGCAGCGTTGAAGATGGGGACAGGGAAACCTACAATGAG. Encoded protein: CSVEDGDRETYNE. The complete CDR3 sequence is CSVEDGDRETYNEQFF.

In regard to this clone: The read falls 3 residues short of the CDR3 end, and the missing part is taken from the germline J gene. The gene calls are TRBV20-1 and TRBJ2-7; 7 nucleotides agree with TRBD2. The germline CDR1 and CDR2 sequences are DFQATT and SNEGSKA (reference sequence). J gave up 4 bases and V 4 bases, and 1 base lay outside the gene matches. The CDR3 consists of 11 residues. The CDR3 DNA, read in part, is TGCAGTGCTACACTAGCGTACGAG. Amino acid sequence: CSATLAYE. The full CDR3 reads CSATLAYEQYF.

Concerning this clone itself: The read ends 3 residues shy of where the CDR3 ends; the end is completed using the germline J gene. The chain carries TRBV5-1 and TRBJ1-4; D is possibly TRBD1 (5 bases). Trimming removed 3 bases at V and 4 bases at J, with 25 bases between. The V gene's germline CDR1 is SGHRS and CDR2 YFSETQ. This CDR3 has 19 residues. The CDR3 region is CASSCDIALDKGFNEKLFF. The DNA read from the CDR3 is TGCGCCAGCAGCTGTGACATCGCCTTAGATAAGGGGTTTAATGAAAAA.

As to this clone: The read ends 3 residues early relative to the CDR3; the germline J gene fills the gap. This rearrangement joins TRBV2 to TRBJ2-2; 10 bases line up with TRBD1. This CDR3 is built from 15 residues. The germline V gene encodes CDR1 SNHLY and CDR2 FYNNEI. The chain's CDR3 is CASSAPDRGNEKLFF. The sequenced part of the CDR3 DNA is TGTGCCAGCAGTGCACCGGACAGGGGGAATGAAAAG.

On this clone: From the germline J gene comes the end of the CDR3, since the read stops 3 residues before it. V gene TRBV5-6 combines with J gene TRBJ2-1; D gene ambiguous. This CDR3 is 12 amino acids long. Germline-derived CDR1 and CDR2 are SGHDT and YYEEEE. Trimming took 1 base from V and 9 from J, leaving 8 bases between them. The DNA read from the CDR3 is TGTGCCAGCAGCTTGTTTCCTTCTGAG. It yields the protein CASSLFPSE. The full CDR3 reads CASSLFPSEQFF.

A note on this clone: Read coverage stops 3 residues before the CDR3 terminus; the germline J gene supplies the remainder. V is TRBV18 and J is TRBJ2-3; TRBD1 is a possible D gene (6 bases). There are 16 residues in the CDR3. CDR1 is KGHSH and CDR2 is LQKENI in the germline V gene. Partial CDR3 DNA: TGTGCCAGCTCACCACCACAGGGTAGCAGCAATCAGCCG. This gives the protein CASSPPQGSSNQP. The full CDR3 sequence reads CASSPPQGSSNQPQYF.

As for this clone: The observed sequence ends 3 residues before the CDR3 terminus, with the missing tail filled in from the germline J gene. This rearrangement joins TRBV11-2 to TRBJ2-3; D is uncertain. The germline V and J ends were trimmed by 1 base and 0 bases, with 8 bases remaining between them. Germline CDR1 SGHAT, CDR2 FQNNGV. The CDR3 is 15 amino acids. The DNA read from the CDR3 is TGTGCCAGCAGCTTAGGGGTCAGGAGCACAGATACG. It is translated as CASSLGVRSTDT. The full CDR3 sequence reads CASSLGVRSTDTQYF.

With regard to this clone: The read terminates 3 residues ahead of where the CDR3 ends, so the germline J gene completes it. The gene calls are TRBV12-5 and TRBJ2-7, with a weak D call TRBD1 (6 bases). Between the trimmed V and J ends, which lost 10 bases and 3 bases, there was a span of 16 bases. Germline CDR1 and CDR2: LGHNT and FRNRAP. The CDR3 sequence is 13 residues long. The part of the CDR3 DNA that was read is TGTGCTAAACGGGACACGTCTTACTACGAG. Protein product: CAKRDTSYYE. The full CDR3 protein is CAKRDTSYYEQYF.

Of note for this clone: The CDR3 end is not reached by the read, which stops 3 residues before it; the germline J gene fills it in. This chain connects TRBV4-1 to TRBJ1-5, with unresolved D. The CDR3 has 16 amino acids. The ends were cut back, 0 bases at V and 3 bases at J, with 12 bases in the middle. Germline loops: CDR1 MGHRA, CDR2 YSYEKL. CDR3 DNA (partial): TGCGCCAGCAGCCAAGATCGTACAGAGCCCAATCAGCCC. It yields the protein CASSQDRTEPNQP. The full-length CDR3 reads as CASSQDRTEPNQPQHF.

The CDR3 loop reads CASSPWTGESPLHF. The sequenced CDR3 bases are TGTGCCAGCTCACCCTGGACAGGGGAGTCACCC. The chain is built from TRBV18 and TRBJ1-6; 9 bases agree with TRBD1. The read terminates 3 residues ahead of where the CDR3 ends, so the germline J gene completes it. The CDR3 consists of 14 residues. The trim removed 3 bases at V and 10 bases at J, leaving 4 bases unmatched. CDR1 is KGHSH and CDR2 is LQKENI in the germline V gene.

Note on this clone: Coverage ceases 3 residues before the CDR3 finishes, and the germline J gene fills in the end. This chain uses TRBV7-8 with TRBJ1-1; perhaps TRBD1 as D (6 bases). CDR1 and CDR2 (germline): SGHVS, FQNEAQ. The length of the CDR3 is 12 residues. Partial CDR3 DNA: TGTGCCAGCAGCTTTGGGGGGGCGGAA. It translates to CASSFGGAE. The full CDR3 sequence reads CASSFGGAEAFF.

With respect to this clone: The read gets to within 3 residues of the CDR3 end, and the germline J gene fills in the rest. The J gene is TRBJ2-1, the V gene TRBV19; D not certain. The V end was cut by 5 bases, the J end by 9 bases, with 8 bases between. Germline V CDR1 and CDR2: LNHDA, SQIVND (reference sequence). CDR3 length equals 11 residues. CDR3 sequence reads: CASSYGSEQFF. Partial CDR3 DNA: TGTGCCAGTAGTTACGGGTCTGAG. The variable domain in full, completed from reference TRBV19 and TRBJ2-1, reads DGGITQSPKYLFRKEGQNVTLSCEQNLNHDAMYWYRQDPGQGLRLIYYSQIVNDFQKGDIAEGYSVSREKKESFPLTVTSAQKNPTAFYLCASSYGSEQFFGPGTRLTVL.

Comments on this clone: The CDR3 end is not reached by the read, which stops 3 residues before it; the germline J gene fills it in. The chain carries TRBV29-1 and TRBJ1-2; 7 nucleotides line up with TRBD1. Germline lookup yields CDR1 SQVTM and CDR2 ANQGSEA. V was clipped by 6 bases and J by 3 bases; unmatched bases: 10. This CDR3 is 14 amino acids long. This CDR3 is CSVRTGTEHYGYTF. Partial CDR3 DNA: TGCAGCGTCCGAACCGGGACAGAACACTATGGC.

Concerning this clone itself: The read terminates 3 residues ahead of where the CDR3 ends, so the germline J gene completes it. J is TRBJ1-1 and V is TRBV20-1; D perhaps matches TRBD1 (5 bases). Germline V lookup: CDR1 DFQATT, CDR2 SNEGSKA (reference sequence). Trimming shortened V by 0 bases and J by 5 bases, and 13 bases separated the two germline ends. This CDR3 contains 14 residues. CDR3 in amino acids: CSARDSGGYTEAFF. CDR3 DNA (partial): TGCAGTGCTAGAGATAGCGGGGGATATACTGAA.

As for this clone: The CDR3 end falls 3 residues outside the read, so it is completed with the germline J gene. The chain is built from TRBV7-9 and TRBJ2-3, with TRBD2 matching over 9 bases. Germline V CDR1 and CDR2: SEHNR, FQNEAQ (reference sequence). The CDR3 runs 14 residues. J gave up 5 bases and V 1 base, and 1 base lay outside the gene matches. The chain's CDR3 is CASSLGRGGDTQYF. The sequenced part of the CDR3 DNA is TGTGCCAGCAGCTTAGGGCGGGGGGGAGATACG.

Comments on this clone: The read gets to within 3 residues of the CDR3 end, and the germline J gene fills in the rest. The V gene is TRBV19, the J gene TRBJ1-1; no clear D gene. Germline V lookup: CDR1 LNHDA, CDR2 SQIVND (reference sequence). V shed 5 bases and J shed 6 bases, with 16 bases lying between them. This CDR3 is 14 amino acids long. CDR3: CASSLLDTLAEAFF. The sequenced part of the CDR3 DNA is TGTGCCAGTAGTCTCTTAGACACTCTTGCTGAA.

On this clone: With the read ending 3 residues before the CDR3 end, the germline J gene is used to fill in that end. This CDR3 is also generated by other DNA sequences in the sample. The chain has TRBV6-2 or TRBV6-3 and TRBJ2-7; 10 bases align to TRBD2. CDR3 length: 15 amino acids. Germline trimming cut 4 bases from V and 3 bases from J; bases unmatched to any gene: 6. Germline-derived CDR1 and CDR2 are MNHEY and SVGEGT. CDR3 DNA (partial): TGTGCCAGCAGTTGGTGGACTAGCGGCATCTACGAG. Translating gives CASSWWTSGIYE. Given in full, the CDR3 is CASSWWTSGIYEQYF.

Remarks on this clone: The read ends 3 residues early relative to the CDR3; the germline J gene fills the gap. This rearrangement joins TRBV7-6 to TRBJ1-2; D is undetermined. CDR1 and CDR2 from the germline V gene are SGHVS and FNYEAQ. The CDR3 is 15 residues long. The CDR3 DNA, read in part, is TGTGCCAGCAGCATACCACGACTAGTTCTGAATACC. Its protein is CASSIPRLVLNT. The full CDR3 protein reads CASSIPRLVLNTYTF.

As concerns this clone: The DNA ends 3 residues before the CDR3 does, and the rest of the CDR3 is filled in from the germline J gene. The chain recombines TRBV13 with TRBJ1-6; 7 nucleotides match TRBD1. The CDR3 extends over 14 amino acids. The ends lost 4 bases at V and 8 bases at J; junction bases unmatched: 5. Looked up from germline, CDR1 is PRHDT and CDR2 is FYEKMQ (reference sequence). CDR3 DNA, as far as it was read: TGTGCCAGCAGCTACGACAGGGTCGATTCACCC. Its translation: CASSYDRVDSP. Given in full, the CDR3 is CASSYDRVDSPLHF.

The CDR3 protein is CAGQGSDYGYTF. The CDR3 bases that were read are TGTGCCGGGCAGGGGAGTGACTATGGC. This sequence joins TRBV2 and TRBJ1-2, with D maybe TRBD1 (6 bases). The read ends 3 residues before the CDR3 terminus; that terminus is restored from the germline J gene. Germline assignment: CDR1 SNHLY and CDR2 FYNNEI. With 11 bases removed from V and 3 bases from J, the gap between germline ends came to 13 bases. This CDR3 has 12 amino acids.

Concerning this clone itself: The CDR3 end is not reached by the read, which stops 3 residues before it; the germline J gene fills it in. The chain employs TRBV10-2 and TRBJ1-2; 7 bases are a match to TRBD1. V shed 5 bases, J shed 5 bases, and the junction held 11 bases outside the gene matches. This CDR3 is 15 amino acids long. CDR1 is WSHSY and CDR2 is SAAADI in the germline V gene. The CDR3 reads CASSNVAGTDYGYTF. Incomplete CDR3 DNA: TGCGCCAGCAGTAATGTGGCCGGGACAGATTATGGC.

Remarks on this clone: The sequence runs out 3 residues before the end of the CDR3; the remainder is reconstructed from the germline J gene. This chain joins TRBV5-1 and TRBJ2-3; 11 bases fit TRBD2. The germline gives CDR1 SGHRS, CDR2 YFSETQ. The CDR3 sequence is 17 residues long. With 0 bases clipped from V and 4 bases from J, the junction kept 7 bases outside the gene matches. The CDR3 bases that were read are TGCGCCAGCAGCTTGGTGGCTAGCGGGGGGACCGCAGATACG. This codes for CASSLVASGGTADT. The full CDR3 protein reads CASSLVASGGTADTQYF.

On this clone itself: The CDR3 is cut off 3 residues early in the read; its end comes from the germline J gene. V gene TRBV7-3 combines with J gene TRBJ2-1, with TRBD2 identical over 9 bases. Losses at the gene ends were 2 bases for V and 7 bases for J; bases not matched to a gene: 6. Germline CDR1 and CDR2: SGHTA and FQGTGA. The CDR3 extends over 15 amino acids. This CDR3 reads CASSLGSGRMNEQFF. CDR3 DNA, as far as it was read: TGTGCCAGCAGCTTAGGCAGCGGGAGGATGAATGAG.